These 22 T cell receptor beta chains came from one sample sequenced in a study of T cell clonality in common variable immunodeficiency (dated by TCRdb to about 2015). Their cognate antigens are unknown. Library creation used the immunoSEQ multiplex PCR assay. The immuneACCESS repertoire file appears here via TCRdb, limited to in-frame rearrangements. These files lack a portion of the clones; in checked studies, under half of the deficit traces to unresolved V genes, and the cause of the others is not known. This sample is represented by 32,000 or so clones, with no singletons among them. About 6.7% of the sample is taken by the ten largest. Here is what the overall study found, with its caveats: CVID TCRbeta sequences were reported to have fewer deletions and N-nucleotide insertions and to lack highly modified clones with 13 or more V deletions.

The specimen sequenced was peripheral blood mononuclear cells. The receptors originated from a human donor with common variable immunodeficiency.

This clone showed up just a few times. The read is 3 residues too short to cover the CDR3 end, so that end is filled in from the germline J gene. The rearrangement uses TRBV7-9 and TRBJ1-5, with TRBD1 matching over 7 bases. CDR1 is SEHNR and CDR2 is FQNEAQ in the germline V gene (reference sequence). This CDR3 has 14 residues. The V and J ends lost 2 bases and 4 bases, in that order; junction bases with no gene match: 2. The CDR3 loop reads CASSLTTGNQPQHF. The CDR3 bases that were read are TGTGCCAGCAGCTTAACGACAGGGAATCAGCCC.

This clone was detected ten times or more. The DNA ends 3 residues before the CDR3 does, and the rest of the CDR3 is filled in from the germline J gene. V and J are TRBV19 and TRBJ2-7; TRBD2 agrees at 10 bases. The CDR3 is 15 residues long. V dropped 2 bases and J dropped 3; count of bases not matched to a gene: 4. The V gene's germline CDR1 is LNHDA and CDR2 SQIVND (reference sequence). Incomplete CDR3 DNA: TGTGCCAGTAGTATAAGCGGGGGGGCGGTCTACGAG. This sequence encodes CASSISGGAVYE. The whole CDR3 protein is CASSISGGAVYEQYF.

The table lists this clone with many counts. The CDR3 end falls 3 residues outside the read, so it is completed with the germline J gene. V gene TRBV7-2 combines with J gene TRBJ2-1; no firm D call. This CDR3 is 16 amino acids long. Per the germline V gene, CDR1 is SGHTA and CDR2 is FQGNSA. V dropped 0 bases and J dropped 0 bases, with 9 bases sitting between them. CDR3 in amino acids: CASSLAFGSSYNEQFF. Incomplete CDR3 DNA: TGTGCCAGCAGCTTAGCATTCGGTAGCTCCTACAATGAG.

The table lists this clone with many counts. The observed sequence ends 3 residues before the CDR3 terminus, with the missing tail filled in from the germline J gene. The chain employs TRBV2 and TRBJ1-2; D ambiguous. Germline assignment: CDR1 SNHLY and CDR2 FYNNEI. The CDR3 totals 15 residues. Deletions cut 4 bases from V and 2 bases from J, with 14 bases between. The CDR3 here is CASSVGGGENYGYTF. Incomplete CDR3 DNA: TGTGCCAGCAGTGTGGGTGGCGGGGAGAACTATGGC.

This clone was detected many times. The missing CDR3 end, 3 residues past where the read stops, is filled in from the germline J gene. V is TRBV2 and J is TRBJ1-6; the match to TRBD1 covers 8 bases. The CDR3 runs to 12 residues. V was clipped by 10 bases and J by 8 bases; unmatched bases: 4. Per the germline V gene, CDR1 is SNHLY and CDR2 is FYNNEI. The CDR3 reads CATLTGDSPLHF. The sequenced part of the CDR3 DNA is TGTGCCACTTTGACAGGGGATTCACCC.

As for this clone: The read comes to an end 3 residues before the CDR3 does, leaving the germline J gene to fill in the end. The chain is built from TRBV30 and TRBJ2-3; D uncertain. The CDR3 has 11 amino acids. Germline V gene data show CDR1 as GTSNPN and CDR2 as SVGIG (reference sequence). Trimming took 1 base from V and 5 from J, leaving 4 bases between them. The DNA read from the CDR3 is TGTGCCTGGAGTGCTATAGATACG. This codes for CAWSAIDT. The whole CDR3 protein reads CAWSAIDTQYF.

Many counts were recorded for this clone. The CDR3 bases that were read are TGTGCCTGGAGTGTTATGGGGGGGGCGACTCAGCCC. This sequence encodes CAWSVMGGATQP. In full, the CDR3 is CAWSVMGGATQPQHF. The chain couples TRBV30 to TRBJ1-5, with D tentatively TRBD1 (6 bases). The read falls 3 residues short of the CDR3 end, and the missing part is taken from the germline J gene. This CDR3 has 15 amino acids. Germline V CDR1 and CDR2: GTSNPN, SVGIG (reference sequence). V lost 0 bases to trimming and J lost 6 bases, with 15 bases between them.

This clone has at least ten counts. With the read ending 3 residues before the CDR3 end, the germline J gene is used to fill in that end. The genes are TRBV19 and TRBJ1-2, with TRBD1 identical over 8 bases. The germline V gene has CDR1 LNHDA and CDR2 SQIVND (reference sequence). The CDR3 is made up of 14 amino acids. V lost 5 bases, J lost 4 bases, and 6 bases stayed unmatched. The CDR3 reads CASSASTGVYGYTF. The CDR3 bases that were read are TGTGCCAGTAGTGCCTCGACAGGGGTCTATGGC. Together with reference TRBV19 and TRBJ1-2, the CDR3 gives the full variable domain: DGGITQSPKYLFRKEGQNVTLSCEQNLNHDAMYWYRQDPGQGLRLIYYSQIVNDFQKGDIAEGYSVSREKKESFPLTVTSAQKNPTAFYLCASSASTGVYGYTFGSGTRLTVV.

In the case of this clone: The read comes to an end 3 residues before the CDR3 does, leaving the germline J gene to fill in the end. V is TRBV18 and J is TRBJ2-6; perhaps TRBD2 as D (5 bases). This CDR3 region has 18 residues. The germline V and J ends were trimmed by 3 bases and 0 bases, with 15 bases remaining between them. Germline loops: CDR1 KGHSH, CDR2 LQKENI. CDR3 loop: CASSPATGSSSGANVLTF. CDR3 bases read: TGTGCCAGCTCACCCGCCACGGGGTCCAGCTCTGGGGCCAACGTC.

In this sample, this clone turned up a few times. The read terminates 3 residues ahead of where the CDR3 ends, so the germline J gene completes it. V usage is TRBV2 and J usage is TRBJ1-2; 7 positions agree with TRBD1. This CDR3 has 13 residues. J was trimmed by 6 bases and V by 8 bases; bases with no gene match: 9. The V gene's germline CDR1 is SNHLY and CDR2 FYNNEI. CDR3 bases read: TGTGCCAGCGCGGGGGGGGACAGTGATGGC. Its translation is CASAGGDSDG. The CDR3 in full is CASAGGDSDGYTF.

Details on this clone: The sequence runs out 3 residues before the end of the CDR3; the remainder is reconstructed from the germline J gene. The gene calls are TRBV5-1 and TRBJ1-6; no definite D call. V shed 3 bases and J shed 0 bases, with 10 bases lying between them. CDR1 and CDR2 from the germline V gene are SGHRS and YFSETQ. There are 16 residues in the CDR3. CDR3: CASSSGDSSYNSPLHF. The part of the CDR3 DNA that was read is TGCGCCAGCAGCTCCGGGGATAGCTCCTATAATTCACCC.

In this sample, this clone turned up many times. The CDR3 end falls 3 residues outside the read, so it is completed with the germline J gene. V is TRBV5-1 and J is TRBJ2-7; 9 bases agree with TRBD2. This CDR3 spans 18 amino acids. Per the germline V gene, CDR1 is SGHRS and CDR2 is YFSETQ. V lost 0 bases to trimming and J lost 1 base; unmatched junction nucleotides: 11. The CDR3 loop reads CASSLEPVGGGASYEQYF. The CDR3 bases that were read are TGCGCCAGCAGCTTGGAACCGGTGGGCGGGGGGGCTTCCTACGAG.

This clone was observed at least ten times. The read is 3 residues too short to cover the CDR3 end, so that end is filled in from the germline J gene. The chain couples TRBV2 to TRBJ2-3; 11 nucleotides line up with TRBD2. The CDR3 has 15 residues. CDR1 and CDR2 from the germline V gene are SNHLY and FYNNEI. The J segment lost 2 bases and the V segment lost 11 bases, leaving 9 bases of the junction unmatched. The part of the CDR3 DNA that was read is TGTGCCGCCGCAAAGACTAGCGGGGTCACAGATACG. As protein: CAAAKTSGVTDT. The CDR3 in full is CAAAKTSGVTDTQYF.

Regarding this clone: The CDR3 extends 3 residues past the end of the read, so its final part is completed from the germline J gene. The chain couples TRBV18 to TRBJ2-7; 9 bases are shared with TRBD1. The J segment lost 4 bases and the V segment lost 5 bases, leaving 9 bases of the junction unmatched. CDR1 is KGHSH and CDR2 is LQKENI in the germline V gene. The CDR3 sequence is 15 residues long. The CDR3 protein is CASSGRTGDRYEQYF. Partial CDR3 DNA: TGTGCCAGCTCAGGGCGGACAGGGGATAGGTACGAG.

This clone was seen ten or more times. The DNA ends 3 residues before the CDR3 does, and the rest of the CDR3 is filled in from the germline J gene. The J gene is TRBJ2-3, the V gene TRBV29-1, with 10 positions matching TRBD1. J was trimmed by 1 base and V by 4 bases; bases with no gene match: 17. This CDR3 region has 19 residues. Germline CDR1 and CDR2: SQVTM and ANQGSEA. Partial CDR3 DNA: TGCAGCGTTGTCCCGACAGGGGGCGTTTCCCTAGTGGGCACAGATACG. Protein: CSVVPTGGVSLVGTDT. The CDR3, in full, reads CSVVPTGGVSLVGTDTQYF.

This clone was seen at least ten times. The CDR3 extends 3 residues past the end of the read, so its final part is completed from the germline J gene. The rearrangement joins TRBV20-1 to TRBJ1-2; perhaps TRBD1 as D (6 bases). The V gene's germline CDR1 is DFQATT and CDR2 SNEGSKA (reference sequence). Trimming pared 5 bases from V and 1 base from J, leaving 11 bases between. The CDR3 has 13 residues. This CDR3 is CSASTGSNYGYTF. The CDR3 DNA, read in part, is TGCAGTGCTTCTACAGGGAGTAACTATGGC.

A word on this clone: The read gets to within 3 residues of the CDR3 end, and the germline J gene fills in the rest. The chain is built from TRBV6-1 and TRBJ1-2; 7 bases line up with TRBD1. The germline CDR1 and CDR2 sequences are MNHNS and SASEGT. V was pared by 4 bases and J by 4 bases, with 9 bases of the junction left unmatched. This CDR3 contains 15 residues. The sequenced part of the CDR3 DNA is TGTGCCAGCAGTGCCCGAATACAGGGGTTCTATGGC. Translating gives CASSARIQGFYG. The whole CDR3 reads CASSARIQGFYGYTF.

This clone was seen a few times. The read ends 3 residues before the CDR3 terminus; that terminus is restored from the germline J gene. The chain recombines TRBV5-1 with TRBJ1-6, with TRBD1 matching 10 bases. This CDR3 has 16 amino acids. Trimming took 4 bases from V and 5 from J; bases not matched to a gene: 6. CDR1 and CDR2 from the germline V gene are SGHRS and YFSETQ. The CDR3 bases that were read are TGCGCCAGCAGCCTGGGACAGGGGAGGAATAATTCACCC. This codes for CASSLGQGRNNSP. The whole CDR3 region reads CASSLGQGRNNSPLHF.

This clone occurred many times. The sequenced fragment ends 3 residues before the CDR3 boundary, so the rest is inferred from the germline J gene. The V and J genes are TRBV29-1 and TRBJ2-5, with D unresolved. Trimming took 3 bases from V and 5 from J, leaving 10 bases between them. CDR3 length: 12 amino acids. CDR1 SQVTM and CDR2 ANQGSEA come from the germline V gene. The part of the CDR3 DNA that was read is TGCAGCGTTGATAGAGAAGTTGAGACC. Translation: CSVDREVET. The entire CDR3 protein reads CSVDREVETQYF.

This clone was seen repeatedly, ten times or more. Sequencing ends 3 residues short of the CDR3 end; the germline J gene provides the rest. The chain carries TRBV13 and TRBJ1-5; D uncertain. The CDR3 spans 12 residues. The germline V gene has CDR1 PRHDT and CDR2 FYEKMQ (reference sequence). The V end was cut by 3 bases, the J end by 6 bases, with 6 bases between. Incomplete CDR3 DNA: TGTGCCAGCAGCTTTAAGGGTCAGCCC. Its translation: CASSFKGQP. The full CDR3 protein reads CASSFKGQPQHF.

This clone was detected ten times or more. The observed sequence ends 3 residues before the CDR3 terminus, with the missing tail filled in from the germline J gene. The gene calls are TRBV19 and TRBJ2-3, with TRBD1 as a possible D gene (5 bases). Germline CDR1 LNHDA, CDR2 SQIVND (reference sequence). V was pared by 6 bases and J by 5 bases, with 12 bases between. The CDR3 length is 13 residues. The CDR3 sequence: CASSQDQGDTQYF. The DNA read from the CDR3 is TGTGCCAGTAGCCAGGATCAGGGAGATACG.

Comment on this clone: The read terminates 3 residues ahead of where the CDR3 ends, so the germline J gene completes it. The chain recombines TRBV18 with TRBJ1-2; 8 positions agree with TRBD1. Germline loops: CDR1 KGHSH, CDR2 LQKENI. The CDR3 is 13 amino acids. Trimming took 4 bases from V and 7 from J; bases not matched to a gene: 5. CDR3 DNA (partial): TGTGCCAGCTCACAGCAGGGGGCCAGTGGC. The encoded protein is CASSQQGASG. The entire CDR3 sequence reads CASSQQGASGYTF.